This is a list of T cell receptor beta chains from one sample in a study of CD8+CD57+ T cells in acquired aplastic anemia. TCRdb used MiXCR to reprocess the reads, holding one entry per CDR3 protein. The sample has 270,000 or so distinct CDR3 sequences; roughly 82% are singletons. Sequenced material: sorted CD4+, CD8+, or CD8+CD57+ T cells (not recorded which) from PBMCs. These receptors came from a human donor with aplastic anemia. The CDR3 runs from the conserved cysteine through the conserved F or W. Fields, in order: CDR3 DNA, CDR3 protein, J gene, V gene, clone size, D gene. D genes are given only for firm matches. Only part of the rows carry a size: once, few, many, or a class if the clone is expanded.

DNA: TGTGCCAGCAGCCGAGGGACGGCCGGCAACTACGAGCAGTACTTC; CDR3: CASSRGTAGNYEQYF; J: TRBJ2-7; V: TRBV7-2; size: NA; D: NA
DNA: TGTGCCAGCAGCTCAGATAACAGGGCGTCCGGGGAGCTGTTTTTT; CDR3: CASSSDNRASGELFF; J: TRBJ2-2; V: TRBV7-3; size: once; D: NA
DNA: TGTGCCAGCAGCGTAGCGGGAGGAGATGATACGTATTTT; CDR3: CASSVAGGDDTYF; J: TRBJ2-3; V: TRBV7-8; size: NA; D: TRBD2
DNA: TGTGCCAGCAGTGCATACACGGACACCATATATTTT; CDR3: CASSAYTDTIYF; J: TRBJ1-3; V: TRBV2; size: NA; D: NA
DNA: TGTGCCAGCAGCCCCGCCCCTGCGACCTACAATGAGCAGTCCTTC; CDR3: CASSPAPATYNEQSF; J: TRBJ2-1; V: TRBV11-1; size: once; D: NA
DNA: TGTGCCAGCAGCATGGGAAGCGGGCAAGACTATCACTACTTC; CDR3: CASSMGSGQDYHYF; J: TRBJ2-5; V: TRBV7-3; size: NA; D: NA
DNA: TGTGCCAGCTCCCGGGACAGGGCGTATCAGCCCCAGCACTTT; CDR3: CASSRDRAYQPQHF; J: TRBJ1-1; V: TRBV2; size: NA; D: TRBD1
DNA: TGTGCCAGCAGCATCCGGGACATAACCTACGAGCAGTACTTC; CDR3: CASSIRDITYEQYF; J: TRBJ2-7; V: TRBV12-3/TRBV12-4; size: NA; D: NA
DNA: TGTGCCACCAGCAGGGGGTGGGACCAAGATACCCAGTACTTC; CDR3: CATSRGWDQDTQYF; J: TRBJ2-5; V: TRBV15; size: NA; D: NA
DNA: TGTGCCATCCCCGAGCCGGAGCTTAACAATCAACACCATCAGTTT; CDR3: CAIPEPELNNQHHQF; J: TRBJ1-5; V: TRBV10-3; size: NA; D: NA
DNA: TGTGCCAGCAGTAACGGTAGCGGGGTATACAATGAGCAGTTCTTC; CDR3: CASSNGSGVYNEQFF; J: TRBJ2-1; V: TRBV2; size: NA; D: TRBD2
DNA: TGTGCCAGCAGCCACTGGAGAACTCCGGGGAACTGCCTGACTTTC; CDR3: CASSHWRTPGNCLTF; J: TRBJ2-6; V: TRBV14; size: NA; D: NA
DNA: TGTGCCAGCAGCTGTGACACAAGCGAAGGGACCGATGAGTTC; CDR3: CASSCDTSEGTDEF; J: TRBJ2-5; V: TRBV7-9; size: NA; D: NA
DNA: TGTGCCAGCAGCTTTACTAGCGCGGGAGGTGAGCAGTATTTT; CDR3: CASSFTSAGGEQYF; J: TRBJ2-3; V: TRBV5-4; size: NA; D: TRBD2
DNA: TGTGCCAGCAGTAAACCGGGACAGGGGGCAGAGACCCAGTACTTC; CDR3: CASSKPGQGAETQYF; J: TRBJ2-5; V: TRBV25-1; size: NA; D: TRBD1
DNA: TGTGCCGCCGGCCGGGCGAGCGGCCAAGATACGCAGTACTTC; CDR3: CAAGRASGQDTQYF; J: TRBJ2-7; V: TRBV15; size: NA; D: NA
DNA: TGCGCCAGCAGCGCTGGACAGGGGCGGAACACCGGGGAGCTGTTTTTT; CDR3: CASSAGQGRNTGELFF; J: TRBJ2-2; V: TRBV5-1; size: NA; D: TRBD1
DNA: TGTGCCAGCAGTTACGGTAGGGACAATGAGCAGTTCTTC; CDR3: CASSYGRDNEQFF; J: TRBJ2-1; V: TRBV7-3; size: NA; D: NA
DNA: TGTGCCAGCAGCAGGGGCAGCACACAAGAGCACCAGTACTTC; CDR3: CASSRGSTQEHQYF; J: TRBJ2-5; V: TRBV2; size: NA; D: NA
DNA: TGTGCCAGCAGCTGCGAGAACCGAGAGGGCCAATACTTCGAAGCTTTCTTT; CDR3: CASSCENREGQYFEAFF; J: TRBJ1-1; V: TRBV7-7; size: NA; D: NA